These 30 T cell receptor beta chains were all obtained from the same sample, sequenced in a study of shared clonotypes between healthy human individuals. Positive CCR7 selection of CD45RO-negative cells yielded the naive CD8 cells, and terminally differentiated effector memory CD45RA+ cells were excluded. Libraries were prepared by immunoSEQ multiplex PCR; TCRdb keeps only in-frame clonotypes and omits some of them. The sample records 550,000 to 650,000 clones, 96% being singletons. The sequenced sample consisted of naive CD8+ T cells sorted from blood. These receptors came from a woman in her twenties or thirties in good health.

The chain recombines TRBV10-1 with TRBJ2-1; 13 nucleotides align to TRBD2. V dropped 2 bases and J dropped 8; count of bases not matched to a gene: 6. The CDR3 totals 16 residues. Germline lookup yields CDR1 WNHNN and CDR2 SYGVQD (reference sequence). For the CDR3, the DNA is TGCGCCAGCAGTGAGCCAGGACTAGCGGGAGTCCATGAGCAGTTCTTC. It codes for CASSEPGLAGVHEQFF.

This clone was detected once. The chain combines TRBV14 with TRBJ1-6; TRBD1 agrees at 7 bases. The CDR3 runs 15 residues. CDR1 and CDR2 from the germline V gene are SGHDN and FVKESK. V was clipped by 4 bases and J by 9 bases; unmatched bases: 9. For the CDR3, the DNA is TGTGCCAGCAGCCCCCGTACAGGGGTGAGTTCACCCCTCCACTTT. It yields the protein CASSPRTGVSSPLHF.

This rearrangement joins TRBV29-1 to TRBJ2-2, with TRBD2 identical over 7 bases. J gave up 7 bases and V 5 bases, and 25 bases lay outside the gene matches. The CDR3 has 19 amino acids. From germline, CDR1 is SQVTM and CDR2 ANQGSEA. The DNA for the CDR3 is TGCAGCGTTTTTATTACTGGAGTGGGGGACGCTAGCGGAGGCGGGGAGCTGTTTTTT. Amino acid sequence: CSVFITGVGDASGGGELFF.

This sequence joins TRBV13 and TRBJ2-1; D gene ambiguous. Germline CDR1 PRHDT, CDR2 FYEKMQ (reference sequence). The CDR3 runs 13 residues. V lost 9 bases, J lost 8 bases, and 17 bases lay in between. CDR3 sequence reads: CASSPISGHEQFF. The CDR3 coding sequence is TGTGCCAGTAGTCCTATCTCCGGCCATGAGCAGTTCTTC. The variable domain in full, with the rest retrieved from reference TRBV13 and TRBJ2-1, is AAGVIQSPRHLIKEKRETATLKCYPIPRHDTVYWYQQGPGQDPQFLISFYEKMQSDKGSIPDRFSAQQFSDYHSELNMSSLELGDSALYFCASSPISGHEQFFGPGTRLTVL.

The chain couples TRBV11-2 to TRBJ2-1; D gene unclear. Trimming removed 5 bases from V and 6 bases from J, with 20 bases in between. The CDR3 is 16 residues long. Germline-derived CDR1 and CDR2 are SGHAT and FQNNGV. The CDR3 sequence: CASSQPKWSLSNEQFF. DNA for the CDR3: TGTGCCAGCAGCCAGCCGAAATGGAGTCTGAGCAATGAGCAGTTCTTC. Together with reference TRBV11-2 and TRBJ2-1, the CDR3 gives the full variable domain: EAGVAQSPRYKIIEKRQSVAFWCNPISGHATLYWYQQILGQGPKLLIQFQNNGVVDDSQLPKDRFSAERLKGVDSTLKIQPAKLEDSAVYLCASSQPKWSLSNEQFFGPGTRLTVL.

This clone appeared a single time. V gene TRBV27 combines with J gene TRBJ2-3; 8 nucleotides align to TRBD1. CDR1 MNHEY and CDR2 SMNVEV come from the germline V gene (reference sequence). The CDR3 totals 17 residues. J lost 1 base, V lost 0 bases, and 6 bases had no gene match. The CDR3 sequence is CASSLSAGQGGTDTQYF. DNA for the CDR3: TGTGCCAGCAGTTTATCCGCCGGACAGGGTGGCACAGATACGCAGTATTTT.

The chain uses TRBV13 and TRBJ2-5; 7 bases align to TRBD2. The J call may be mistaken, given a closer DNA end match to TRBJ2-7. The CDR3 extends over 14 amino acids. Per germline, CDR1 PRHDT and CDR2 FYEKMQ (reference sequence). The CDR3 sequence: CASSLIGGSYEQYF. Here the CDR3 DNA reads TGTGCCAGCAGCTTAATCGGCGGGAGTTACGAGCAGTACTTC.

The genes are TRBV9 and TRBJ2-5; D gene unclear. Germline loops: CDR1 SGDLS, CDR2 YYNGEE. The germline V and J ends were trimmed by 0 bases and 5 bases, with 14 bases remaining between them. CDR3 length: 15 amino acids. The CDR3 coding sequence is TGTGCCAGCAGCGTAGGTGGGTACACGGGTGAGACCCAGTACTTC. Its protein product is CASSVGGYTGETQYF.

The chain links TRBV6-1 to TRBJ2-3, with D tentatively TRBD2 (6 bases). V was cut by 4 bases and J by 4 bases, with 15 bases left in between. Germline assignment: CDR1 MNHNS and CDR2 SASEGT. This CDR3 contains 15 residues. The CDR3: CASSGAGGMADTQYF. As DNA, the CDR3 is TGTGCCAGCAGTGGGGCGGGCGGGATGGCAGATACGCAGTATTTT.

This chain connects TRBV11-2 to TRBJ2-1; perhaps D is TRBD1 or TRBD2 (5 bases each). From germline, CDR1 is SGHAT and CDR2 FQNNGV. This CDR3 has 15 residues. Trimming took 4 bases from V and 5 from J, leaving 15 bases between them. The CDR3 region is CASSYMFGTNNEQFF. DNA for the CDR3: TGTGCCAGCAGCTACATGTTCGGGACCAACAATGAGCAGTTCTTC.

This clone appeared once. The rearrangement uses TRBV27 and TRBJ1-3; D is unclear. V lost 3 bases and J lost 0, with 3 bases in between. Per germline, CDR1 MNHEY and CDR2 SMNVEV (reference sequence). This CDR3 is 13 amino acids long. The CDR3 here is CASSFLSGNTIYF. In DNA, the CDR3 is TGTGCCAGCAGTTTCCTCTCTGGAAACACCATATATTTT.

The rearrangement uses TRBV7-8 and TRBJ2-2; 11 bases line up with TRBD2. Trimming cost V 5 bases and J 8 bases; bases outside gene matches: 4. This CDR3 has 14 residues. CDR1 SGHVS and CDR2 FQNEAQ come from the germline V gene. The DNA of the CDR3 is TGTGCCAGCAGCCCTAGACTAGCGGGAGGGGAGCTGTTTTTT. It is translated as CASSPRLAGGELFF.

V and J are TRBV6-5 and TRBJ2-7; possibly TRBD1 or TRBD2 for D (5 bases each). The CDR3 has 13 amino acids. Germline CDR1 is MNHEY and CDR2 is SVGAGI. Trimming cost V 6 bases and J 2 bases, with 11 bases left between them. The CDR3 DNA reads TGTGCCAGCAGGCAGGGAGAGGCCTACGAGCAGTACTTC. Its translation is CASRQGEAYEQYF.

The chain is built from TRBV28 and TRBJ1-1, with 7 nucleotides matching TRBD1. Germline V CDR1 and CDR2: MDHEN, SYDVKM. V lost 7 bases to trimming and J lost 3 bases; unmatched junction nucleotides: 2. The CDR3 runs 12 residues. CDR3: CASNQGDTEAFF. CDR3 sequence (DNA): TGTGCCAGCAATCAGGGGGACACTGAAGCTTTCTTT.

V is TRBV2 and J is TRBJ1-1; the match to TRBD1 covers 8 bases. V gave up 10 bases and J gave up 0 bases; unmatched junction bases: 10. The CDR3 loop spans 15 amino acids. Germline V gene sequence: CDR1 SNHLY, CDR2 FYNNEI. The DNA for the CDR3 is TGTGCCACAACCCGACAGGGGATGGTGAACACTGAAGCTTTCTTT. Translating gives CATTRQGMVNTEAFF.

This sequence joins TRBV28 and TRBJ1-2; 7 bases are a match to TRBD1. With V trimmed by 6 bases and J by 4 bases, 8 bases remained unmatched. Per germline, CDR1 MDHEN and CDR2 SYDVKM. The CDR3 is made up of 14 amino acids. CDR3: CASRKTGFGYGYTF. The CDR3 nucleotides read TGTGCCAGCAGAAAGACAGGGTTCGGCTATGGCTACACCTTC.

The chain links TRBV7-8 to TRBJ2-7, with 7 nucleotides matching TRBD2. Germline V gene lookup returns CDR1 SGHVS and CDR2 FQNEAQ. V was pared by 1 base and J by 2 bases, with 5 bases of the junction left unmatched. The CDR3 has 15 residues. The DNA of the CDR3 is TGTGCCAGCAGCTTAGTGAGCGGGGCTACCTACGAGCAGTACTTC. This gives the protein CASSLVSGATYEQYF.

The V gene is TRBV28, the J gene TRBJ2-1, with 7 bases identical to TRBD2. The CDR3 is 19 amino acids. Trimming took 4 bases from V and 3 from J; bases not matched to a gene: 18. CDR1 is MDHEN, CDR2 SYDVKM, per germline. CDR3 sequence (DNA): TGTGCCAGCAGTTCAACACCCGCGGCGGGAGATGGTTTCTACAATGAGCAGTTCTTC. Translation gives CASSSTPAAGDGFYNEQFF. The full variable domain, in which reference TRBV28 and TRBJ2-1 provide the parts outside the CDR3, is DVKVTQSSRYLVKRTGEKVFLECVQDMDHENMFWYRQDPGLGLRLIYFSYDVKMKEKGDIPEGYSVSREKKERFSLILESASTNQTSMYLCASSSTPAAGDGFYNEQFFGPGTRLTVL.

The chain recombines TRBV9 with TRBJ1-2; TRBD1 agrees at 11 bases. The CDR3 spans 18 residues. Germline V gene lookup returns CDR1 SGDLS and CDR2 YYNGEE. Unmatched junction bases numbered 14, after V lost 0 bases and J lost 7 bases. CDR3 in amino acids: CASSVAIGKGQGASGYTF. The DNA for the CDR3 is TGTGCCAGCAGCGTAGCTATCGGGAAAGGACAGGGGGCCTCTGGCTACACCTTC.

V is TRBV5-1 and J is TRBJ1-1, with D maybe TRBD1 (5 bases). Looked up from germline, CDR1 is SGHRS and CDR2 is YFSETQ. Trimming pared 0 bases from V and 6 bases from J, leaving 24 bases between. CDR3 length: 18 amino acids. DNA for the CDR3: TGCGCCAGCAGCTTGGCAGGGCCAGGGAATAGATTTAGCGCTGAAGCTTTCTTT. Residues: CASSLAGPGNRFSAEAFF.

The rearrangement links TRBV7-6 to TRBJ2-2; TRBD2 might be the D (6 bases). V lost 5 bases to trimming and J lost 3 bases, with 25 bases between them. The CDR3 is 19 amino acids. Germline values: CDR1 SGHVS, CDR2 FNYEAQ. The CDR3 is CASSVISPGVLADTGELFF. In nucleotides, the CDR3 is TGTGCCAGCAGCGTCATTTCTCCGGGAGTTCTAGCCGACACCGGGGAGCTGTTTTTT.

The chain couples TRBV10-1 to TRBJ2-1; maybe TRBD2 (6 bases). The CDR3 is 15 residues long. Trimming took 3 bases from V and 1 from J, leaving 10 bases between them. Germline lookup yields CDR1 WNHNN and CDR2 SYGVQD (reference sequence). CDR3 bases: TGCGCCAGCAGTGACGCGGGATTGTCCTACAATGAGCAGTTCTTC. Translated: CASSDAGLSYNEQFF.

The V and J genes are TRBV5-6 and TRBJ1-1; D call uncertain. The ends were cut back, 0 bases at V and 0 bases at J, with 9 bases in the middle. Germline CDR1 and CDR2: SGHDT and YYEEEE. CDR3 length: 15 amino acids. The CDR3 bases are TGTGCCAGCAGCTTGGAGGCCAGATTGAACACTGAAGCTTTCTTT. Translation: CASSLEARLNTEAFF.

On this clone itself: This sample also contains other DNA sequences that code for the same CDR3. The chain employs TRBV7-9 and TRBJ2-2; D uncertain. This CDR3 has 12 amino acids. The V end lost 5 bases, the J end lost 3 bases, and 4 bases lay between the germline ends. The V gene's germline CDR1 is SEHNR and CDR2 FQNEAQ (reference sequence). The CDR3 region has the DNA TGTGCCAGCAGCAGTTACACCGGGGAGCTGTTTTTT. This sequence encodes CASSSYTGELFF.

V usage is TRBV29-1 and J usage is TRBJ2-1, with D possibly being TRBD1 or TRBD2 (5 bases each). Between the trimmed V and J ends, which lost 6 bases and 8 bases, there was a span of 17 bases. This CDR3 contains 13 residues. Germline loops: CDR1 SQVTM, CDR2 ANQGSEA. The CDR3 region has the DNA TGCAGCGTCCGGGACCACCTCTTCGATGAGCAGTTCTTC. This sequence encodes CSVRDHLFDEQFF.

The CDR3 coding sequence is TGTGCCAGCAGCCGCCGCCCGGGGCAAAACTCTGGAAACACCATATATTTT. This translates into CASSRRPGQNSGNTIYF. V and J are TRBV14 and TRBJ1-3, with D possibly TRBD1 on 5 matching bases. Deletions cut 4 bases from V and 0 bases from J, with 16 bases between. Germline CDR1 reads SGHDN; CDR2 reads FVKESK. The CDR3 sequence is 17 residues long.

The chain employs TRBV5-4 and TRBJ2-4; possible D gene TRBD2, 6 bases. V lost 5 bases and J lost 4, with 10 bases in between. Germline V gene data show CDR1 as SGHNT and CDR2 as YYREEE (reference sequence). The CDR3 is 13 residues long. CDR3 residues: CASRSAGKNIQYF. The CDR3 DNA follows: TGTGCCAGCAGATCCGCGGGGAAAAACATTCAGTACTTC.

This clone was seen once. The CDR3 loop is CASSEWWGPYEQYF. CDR3 coding DNA: TGTGCCAGCAGTGAATGGTGGGGCCCCTACGAGCAGTACTTC. V is TRBV6-1 and J is TRBJ2-7, with D possibly being TRBD1 (5 bases). V lost 2 bases, J lost 2 bases, and 10 bases lay in between. Germline V gives CDR1 MNHNS, CDR2 SASEGT. The CDR3 loop spans 14 amino acids.

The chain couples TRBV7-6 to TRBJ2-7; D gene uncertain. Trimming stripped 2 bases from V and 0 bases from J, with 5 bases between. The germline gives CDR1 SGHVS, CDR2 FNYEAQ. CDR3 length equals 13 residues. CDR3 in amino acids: CASSLQDSYEQYF. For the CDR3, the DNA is TGTGCCAGCAGCTTACAGGACTCCTACGAGCAGTACTTC.

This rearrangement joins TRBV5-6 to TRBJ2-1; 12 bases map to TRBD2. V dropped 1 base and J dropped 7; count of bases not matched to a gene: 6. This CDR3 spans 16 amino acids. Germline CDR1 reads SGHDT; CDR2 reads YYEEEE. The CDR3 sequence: CASSLQGLAGLNEQFF. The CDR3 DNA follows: TGTGCCAGCAGCTTGCAAGGACTAGCGGGGCTAAATGAGCAGTTCTTC. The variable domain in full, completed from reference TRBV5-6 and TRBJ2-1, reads DAGVTQSPTHLIKTRGQQVTLRCSPKSGHDTVSWYQQALGQGPQFIFQYYEEEERQRGNFPDRFSGHQFPNYSSELNVNALLLGDSALYLCASSLQGLAGLNEQFFGPGTRLTVL.